This T cell receptor beta chain emerged from a study of blood T cell repertoires in COVID-19. Using immunoSEQ multiplex PCR, the repertoire was profiled, and TCRdb retains in-frame clones only, with some absent. The sample yields over 400,000 clones, approximately 91% seen once. The Seattle site enrolled patients during active infection and followed them longitudinally. Sequences were obtained from peripheral blood. This clonotype was sampled from a woman aged 45 to 65 with COVID-19, enrolled during active disease.

DNA of the CDR3: TGTGCCAGCAGCCAGGGACAGGGACGCAATGAGCAGTTCTTC. This sequence encodes CASSQGQGRNEQFF. This sequence joins TRBV3-1 (or the pseudogene TRBV3-2) and TRBJ2-1; 9 bases match TRBD1. From germline, CDR1 is LGHDT and CDR2 YNNKEL (reference sequence). V shed 3 bases, J shed 6 bases, and the junction held 3 bases outside the gene matches. This CDR3 region has 14 residues.